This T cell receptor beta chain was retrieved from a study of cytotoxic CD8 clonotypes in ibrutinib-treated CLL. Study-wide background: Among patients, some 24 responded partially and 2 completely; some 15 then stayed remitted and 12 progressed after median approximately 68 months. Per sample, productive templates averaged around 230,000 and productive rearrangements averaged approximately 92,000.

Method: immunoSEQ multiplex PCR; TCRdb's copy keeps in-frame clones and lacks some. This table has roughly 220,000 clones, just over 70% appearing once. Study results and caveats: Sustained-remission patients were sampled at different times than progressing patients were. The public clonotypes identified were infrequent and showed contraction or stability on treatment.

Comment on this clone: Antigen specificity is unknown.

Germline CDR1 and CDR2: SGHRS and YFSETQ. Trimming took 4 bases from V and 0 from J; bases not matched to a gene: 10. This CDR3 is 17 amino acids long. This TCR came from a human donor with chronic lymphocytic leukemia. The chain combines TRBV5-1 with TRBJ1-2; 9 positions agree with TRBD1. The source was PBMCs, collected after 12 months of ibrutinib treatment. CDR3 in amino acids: CASSLDRGVRANYGYTF. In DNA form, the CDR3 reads TGCGCCAGCAGCCTGGACAGGGGAGTACGCGCTAACTATGGCTACACCTTC.